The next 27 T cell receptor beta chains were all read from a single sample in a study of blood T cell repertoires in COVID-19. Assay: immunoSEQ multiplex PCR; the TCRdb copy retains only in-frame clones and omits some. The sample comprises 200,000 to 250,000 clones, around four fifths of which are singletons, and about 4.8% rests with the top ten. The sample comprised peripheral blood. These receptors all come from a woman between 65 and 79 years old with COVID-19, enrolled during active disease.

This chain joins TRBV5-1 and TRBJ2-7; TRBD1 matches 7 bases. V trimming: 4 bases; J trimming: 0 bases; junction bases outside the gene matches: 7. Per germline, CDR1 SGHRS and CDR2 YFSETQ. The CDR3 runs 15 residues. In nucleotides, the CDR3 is TGCGCCAGCAGCCGCTCTCGGGACAGCTCCTACGAGCAGTACTTC. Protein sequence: CASSRSRDSSYEQYF.

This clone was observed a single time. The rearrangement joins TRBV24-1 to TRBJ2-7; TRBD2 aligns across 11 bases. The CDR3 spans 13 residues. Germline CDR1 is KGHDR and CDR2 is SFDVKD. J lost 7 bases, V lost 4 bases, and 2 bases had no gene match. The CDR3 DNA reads TGTGCCACCAGTGAAAGGACTAGCGGGGAGCAGTACTTC. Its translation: CATSERTSGEQYF.

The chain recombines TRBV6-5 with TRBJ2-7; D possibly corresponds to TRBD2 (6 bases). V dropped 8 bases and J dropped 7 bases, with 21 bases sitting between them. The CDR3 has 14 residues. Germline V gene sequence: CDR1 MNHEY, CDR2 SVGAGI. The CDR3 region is CASQEEGFLGEQYF. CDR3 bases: TGTGCCAGCCAGGAGGAGGGGTTTTTAGGTGAGCAGTACTTC.

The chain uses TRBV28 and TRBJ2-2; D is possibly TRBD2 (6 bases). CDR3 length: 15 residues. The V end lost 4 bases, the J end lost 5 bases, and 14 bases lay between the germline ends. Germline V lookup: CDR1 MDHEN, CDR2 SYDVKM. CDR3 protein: CASSYPLAGTGELFF. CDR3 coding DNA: TGTGCCAGCAGTTATCCACTAGCCGGTACCGGGGAGCTGTTTTTT.

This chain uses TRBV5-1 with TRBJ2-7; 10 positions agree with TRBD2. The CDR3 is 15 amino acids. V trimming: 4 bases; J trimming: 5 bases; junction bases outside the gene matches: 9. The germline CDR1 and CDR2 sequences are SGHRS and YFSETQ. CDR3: CASSLVAGGMNEQYF. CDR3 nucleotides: TGCGCCAGCAGCCTAGTAGCGGGAGGAATGAACGAGCAGTACTTC.

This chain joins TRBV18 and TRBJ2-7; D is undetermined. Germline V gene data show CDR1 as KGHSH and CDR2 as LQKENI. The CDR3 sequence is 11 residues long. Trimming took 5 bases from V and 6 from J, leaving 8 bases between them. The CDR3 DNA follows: TGTGCCAGCTCAGAAGACATCGAGCAGTACTTC. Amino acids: CASSEDIEQYF.

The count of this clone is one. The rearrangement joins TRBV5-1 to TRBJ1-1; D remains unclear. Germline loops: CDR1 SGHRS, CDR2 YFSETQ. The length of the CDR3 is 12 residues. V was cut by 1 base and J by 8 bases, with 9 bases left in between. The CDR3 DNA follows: TGCGCCAGCAGCTTGCGGGGTTCGGAAGCTTTCTTT. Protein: CASSLRGSEAFF.

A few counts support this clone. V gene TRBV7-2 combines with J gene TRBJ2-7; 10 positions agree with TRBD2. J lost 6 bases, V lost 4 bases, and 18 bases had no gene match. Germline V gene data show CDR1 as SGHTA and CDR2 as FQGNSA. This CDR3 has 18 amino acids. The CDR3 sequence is CASSYERAGGPSRTEQYF. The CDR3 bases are TGTGCCAGCAGCTATGAGAGAGCGGGAGGGCCGTCGCGAACCGAGCAGTACTTC.

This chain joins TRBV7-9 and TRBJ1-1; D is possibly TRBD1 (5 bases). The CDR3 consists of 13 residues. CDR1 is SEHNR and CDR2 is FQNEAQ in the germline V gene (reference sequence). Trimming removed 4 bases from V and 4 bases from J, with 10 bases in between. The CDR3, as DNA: TGTGCCAGCAGCTCCCAGCAGGGCACTGAAGCTTTCTTT. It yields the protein CASSSQQGTEAFF.

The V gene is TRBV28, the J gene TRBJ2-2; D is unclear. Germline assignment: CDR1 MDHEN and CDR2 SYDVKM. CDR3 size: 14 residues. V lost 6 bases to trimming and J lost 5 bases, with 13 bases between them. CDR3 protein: CASRSFESTGELFF. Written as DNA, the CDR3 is TGTGCCAGCAGATCATTCGAGAGTACCGGGGAGCTGTTTTTT.

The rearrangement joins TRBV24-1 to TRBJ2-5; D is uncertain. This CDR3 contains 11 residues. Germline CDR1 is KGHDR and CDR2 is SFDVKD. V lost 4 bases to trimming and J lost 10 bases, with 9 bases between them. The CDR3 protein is CATSDLGGQYF. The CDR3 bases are TGTGCCACCAGTGACTTAGGCGGCCAGTACTTC.

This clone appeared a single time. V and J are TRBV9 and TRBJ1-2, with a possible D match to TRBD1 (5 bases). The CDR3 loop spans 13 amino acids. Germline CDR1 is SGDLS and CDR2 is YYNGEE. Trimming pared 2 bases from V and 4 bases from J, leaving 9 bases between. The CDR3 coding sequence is TGTGCCAGCAGCGTCAACCAGGGCTATGGCTACACCTTC. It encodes CASSVNQGYGYTF.

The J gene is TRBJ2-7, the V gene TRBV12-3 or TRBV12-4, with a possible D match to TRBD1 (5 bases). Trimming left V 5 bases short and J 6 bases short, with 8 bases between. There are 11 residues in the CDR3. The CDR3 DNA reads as TGTGCCAGCAGTCGTCAGGGCGAGCAGTACTTC. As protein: CASSRQGEQYF.

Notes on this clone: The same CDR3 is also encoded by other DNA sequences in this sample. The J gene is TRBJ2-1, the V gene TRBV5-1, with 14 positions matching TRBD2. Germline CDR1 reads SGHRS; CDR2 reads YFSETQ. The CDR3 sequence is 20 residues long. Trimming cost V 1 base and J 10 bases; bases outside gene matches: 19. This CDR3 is CASSLQPGLAGAGPGEEQFF. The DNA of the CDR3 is TGCGCCAGCAGCTTGCAACCGGGACTAGCGGGAGCTGGCCCTGGGGAAGAGCAGTTCTTC.

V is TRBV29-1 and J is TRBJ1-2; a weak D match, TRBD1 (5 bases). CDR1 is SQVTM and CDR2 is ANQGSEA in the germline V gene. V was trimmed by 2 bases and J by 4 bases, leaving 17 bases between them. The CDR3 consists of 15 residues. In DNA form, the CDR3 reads TGCAGCGTTGAAAACTCCATAAGGGGAGGCTATGGCTACACCTTC. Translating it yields CSVENSIRGGYGYTF.

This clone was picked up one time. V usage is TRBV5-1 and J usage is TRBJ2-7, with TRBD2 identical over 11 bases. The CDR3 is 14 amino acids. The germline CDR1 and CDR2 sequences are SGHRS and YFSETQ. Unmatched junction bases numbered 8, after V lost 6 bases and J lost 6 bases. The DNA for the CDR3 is TGCGCCAGCAAACTAGCGGGAGCAACGAGCGAGCAGTACTTC. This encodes CASKLAGATSEQYF.

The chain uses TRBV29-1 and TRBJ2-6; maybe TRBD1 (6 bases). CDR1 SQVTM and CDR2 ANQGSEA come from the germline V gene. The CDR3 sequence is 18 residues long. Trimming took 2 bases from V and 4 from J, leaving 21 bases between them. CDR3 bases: TGCAGCGTTGAAAGTGCAGGGGCCGCCTCTGTAGGGGCCAACGTCCTGACTTTC. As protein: CSVESAGAASVGANVLTF.

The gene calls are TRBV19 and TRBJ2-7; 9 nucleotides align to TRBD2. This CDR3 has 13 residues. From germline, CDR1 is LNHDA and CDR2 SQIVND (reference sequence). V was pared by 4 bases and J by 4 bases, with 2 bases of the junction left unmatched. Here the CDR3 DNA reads TGTGCCAGTAGTACGCGGGAGGGTTACGAGCAGTACTTC. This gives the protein CASSTREGYEQYF.

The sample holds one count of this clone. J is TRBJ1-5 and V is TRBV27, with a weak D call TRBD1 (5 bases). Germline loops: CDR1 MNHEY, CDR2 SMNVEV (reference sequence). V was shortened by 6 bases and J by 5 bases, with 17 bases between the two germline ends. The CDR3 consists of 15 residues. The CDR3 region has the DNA TGTGCCAGCAGCCCACTCCAGGGATCGTATCAGCCCCAGCATTTT. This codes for CASSPLQGSYQPQHF.

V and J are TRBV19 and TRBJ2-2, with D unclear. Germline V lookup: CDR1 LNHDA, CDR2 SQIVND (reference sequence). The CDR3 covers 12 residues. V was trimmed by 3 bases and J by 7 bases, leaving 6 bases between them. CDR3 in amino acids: CASSIRGGELFF. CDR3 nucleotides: TGTGCCAGTAGTATCAGAGGCGGGGAGCTGTTTTTT.

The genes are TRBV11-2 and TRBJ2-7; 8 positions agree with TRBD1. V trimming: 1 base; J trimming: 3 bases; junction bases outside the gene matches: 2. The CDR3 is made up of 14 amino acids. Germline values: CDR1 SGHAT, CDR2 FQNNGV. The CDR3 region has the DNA TGTGCCAGCAGCTTAGCGGGACAGGACTACGAGCAGTACTTC. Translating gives CASSLAGQDYEQYF.

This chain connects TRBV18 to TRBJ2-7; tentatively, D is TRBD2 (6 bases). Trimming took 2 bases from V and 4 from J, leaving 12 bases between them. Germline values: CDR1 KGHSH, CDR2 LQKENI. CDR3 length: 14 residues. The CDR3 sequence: CASSPFGTLYEQYF. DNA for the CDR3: TGTGCCAGCTCACCATTTGGGACTCTTTACGAGCAGTACTTC. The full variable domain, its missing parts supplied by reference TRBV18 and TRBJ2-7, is NAGVMQNPRHLVRRRGQEARLRCSPMKGHSHVYWYRQLPEEGLKFMVYLQKENIIDESGMPKERFSAEFPKEGPSILRIQQVVRGDSAAYFCASSPFGTLYEQYFGPGTRLTVT.

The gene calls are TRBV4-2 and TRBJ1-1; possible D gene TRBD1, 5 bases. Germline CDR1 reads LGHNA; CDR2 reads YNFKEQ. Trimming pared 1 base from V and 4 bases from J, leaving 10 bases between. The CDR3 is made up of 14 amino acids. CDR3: CASSQGMGGTEAFF. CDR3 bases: TGTGCCAGCAGCCAAGGCATGGGGGGCACTGAAGCTTTCTTT.

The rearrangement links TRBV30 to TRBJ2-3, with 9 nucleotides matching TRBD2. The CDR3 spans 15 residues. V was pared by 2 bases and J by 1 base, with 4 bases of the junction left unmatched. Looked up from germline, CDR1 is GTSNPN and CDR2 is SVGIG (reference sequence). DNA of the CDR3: TGTGCCTGGAGTCCTAGCGGGGACCGCACAGATACGCAGTATTTT. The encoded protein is CAWSPSGDRTDTQYF.

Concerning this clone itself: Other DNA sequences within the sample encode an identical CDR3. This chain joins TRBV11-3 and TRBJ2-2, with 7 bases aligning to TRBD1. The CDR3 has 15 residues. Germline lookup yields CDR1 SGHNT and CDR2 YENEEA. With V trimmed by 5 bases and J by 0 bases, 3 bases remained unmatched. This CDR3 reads CASSPGQANTGELFF. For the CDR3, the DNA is TGTGCCAGCAGCCCAGGACAGGCGAACACCGGGGAGCTGTTTTTT.

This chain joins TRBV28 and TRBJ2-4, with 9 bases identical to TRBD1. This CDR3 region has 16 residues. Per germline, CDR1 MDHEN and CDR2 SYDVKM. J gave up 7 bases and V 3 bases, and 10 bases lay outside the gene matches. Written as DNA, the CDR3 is TGTGCCAGCAGTTTTAGCGTCACAGGGGGCAGGAACATTCAGTACTTC. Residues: CASSFSVTGGRNIQYF.

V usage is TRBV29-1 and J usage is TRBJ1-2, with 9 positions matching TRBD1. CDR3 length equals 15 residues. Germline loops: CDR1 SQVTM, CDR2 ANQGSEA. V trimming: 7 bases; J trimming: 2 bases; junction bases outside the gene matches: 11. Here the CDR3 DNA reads TGCAGCGCCCGGCTTAGGGACAGGGTAAACTATGGCTACACCTTC. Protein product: CSARLRDRVNYGYTF.